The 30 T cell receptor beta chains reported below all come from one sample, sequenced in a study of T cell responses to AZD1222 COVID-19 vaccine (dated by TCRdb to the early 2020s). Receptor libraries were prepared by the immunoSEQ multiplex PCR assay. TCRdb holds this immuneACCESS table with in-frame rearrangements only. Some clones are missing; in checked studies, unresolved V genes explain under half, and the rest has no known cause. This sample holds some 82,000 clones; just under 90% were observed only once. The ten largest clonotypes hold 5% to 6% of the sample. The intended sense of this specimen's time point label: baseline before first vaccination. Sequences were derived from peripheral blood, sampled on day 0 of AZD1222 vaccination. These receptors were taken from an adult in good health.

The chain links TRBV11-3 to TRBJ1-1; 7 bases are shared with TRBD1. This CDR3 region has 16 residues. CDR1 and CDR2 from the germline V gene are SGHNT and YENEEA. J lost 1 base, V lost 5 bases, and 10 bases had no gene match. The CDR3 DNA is TGTGCCAGCAGCAAGACAGGGTTTGAGAGGAACACTGAAGCTTTCTTT. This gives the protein CASSKTGFERNTEAFF.

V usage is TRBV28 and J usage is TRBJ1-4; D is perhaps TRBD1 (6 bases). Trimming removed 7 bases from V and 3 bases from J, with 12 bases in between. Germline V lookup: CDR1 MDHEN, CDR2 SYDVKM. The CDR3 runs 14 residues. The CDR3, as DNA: TGTGCCAGCATGGGATGGACAGCTAATGAAAAACTGTTTTTT. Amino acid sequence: CASMGWTANEKLFF.

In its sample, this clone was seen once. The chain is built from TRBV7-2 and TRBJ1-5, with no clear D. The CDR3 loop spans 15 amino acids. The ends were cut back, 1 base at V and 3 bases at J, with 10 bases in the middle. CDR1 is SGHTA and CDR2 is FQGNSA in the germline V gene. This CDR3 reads CASSLVPNTNQPQHF. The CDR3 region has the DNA TGTGCCAGCAGCTTAGTCCCCAATACCAATCAGCCCCAGCATTTT.

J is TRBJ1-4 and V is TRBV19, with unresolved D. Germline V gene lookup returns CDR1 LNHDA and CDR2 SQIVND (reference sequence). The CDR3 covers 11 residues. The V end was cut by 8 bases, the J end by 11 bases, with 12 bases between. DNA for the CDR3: TGTGCCAGTGGAGCCCTCGTGAAACTGTTTTTT. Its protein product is CASGALVKLFF.

The CDR3 bases are TGTGCCAGCGGAAGTAAGAATCAGCCCCAGCATTTT. Its translation: CASGSKNQPQHF. This chain links TRBV2 with TRBJ1-5; no clear D. Germline values: CDR1 SNHLY, CDR2 FYNNEI. This CDR3 region has 12 residues. Trimming removed 8 bases from V and 4 bases from J, with 9 bases in between.

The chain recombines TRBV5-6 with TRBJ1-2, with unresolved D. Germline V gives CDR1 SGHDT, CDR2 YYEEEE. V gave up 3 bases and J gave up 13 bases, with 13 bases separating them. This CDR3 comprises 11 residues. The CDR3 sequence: CASSSPGFATF. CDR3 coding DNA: TGTGCCAGCAGCTCCCCCGGTTTCGCCACCTTC.

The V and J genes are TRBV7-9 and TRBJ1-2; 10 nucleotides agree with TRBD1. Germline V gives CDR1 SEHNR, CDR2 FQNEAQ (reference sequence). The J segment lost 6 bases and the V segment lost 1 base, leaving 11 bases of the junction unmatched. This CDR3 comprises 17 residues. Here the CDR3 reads CASSLGLYTGTGDGYTF. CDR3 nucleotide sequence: TGTGCCAGCAGCTTAGGCCTATATACCGGGACAGGGGATGGCTACACCTTC. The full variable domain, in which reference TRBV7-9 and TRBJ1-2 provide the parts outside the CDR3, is DTGVSQNPRHKITKRGQNVTFRCDPISEHNRLYWYRQTLGQGPEFLTYFQNEAQLEKSRLLSDRFSAERPKGSFSTLEIQRTEQGDSAMYLCASSLGLYTGTGDGYTFGSGTRLTVV.

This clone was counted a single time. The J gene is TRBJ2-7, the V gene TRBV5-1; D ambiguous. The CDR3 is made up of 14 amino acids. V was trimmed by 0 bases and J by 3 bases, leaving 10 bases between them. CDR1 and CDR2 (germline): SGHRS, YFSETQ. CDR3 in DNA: TGCGCCAGCAGCTTGGGGCAGCCGGGCTACGAGCAGTACTTC. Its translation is CASSLGQPGYEQYF. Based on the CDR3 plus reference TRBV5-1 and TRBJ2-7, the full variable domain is KAGVTQTPRYLIKTRGQQVTLSCSPISGHRSVSWYQQTPGQGLQFLFEYFSETQRNKGNFPGRFSGRQFSNSRSEMNVSTLELGDSALYLCASSLGQPGYEQYFGPGTRLTVT.

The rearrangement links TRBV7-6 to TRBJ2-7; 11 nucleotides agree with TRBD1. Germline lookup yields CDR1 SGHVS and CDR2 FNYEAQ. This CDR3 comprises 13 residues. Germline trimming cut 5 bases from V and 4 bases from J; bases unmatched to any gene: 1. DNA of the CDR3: TGTGCCAGCAGCCGGGACAGGGGGTACGAGCAGTACTTC. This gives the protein CASSRDRGYEQYF.

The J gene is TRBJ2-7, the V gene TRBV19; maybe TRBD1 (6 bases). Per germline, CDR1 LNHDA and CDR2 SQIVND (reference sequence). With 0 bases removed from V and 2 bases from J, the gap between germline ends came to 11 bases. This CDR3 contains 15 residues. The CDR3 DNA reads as TGTGCCAGTAGTATAGATCGGACAGCCCCCTACGAGCAGTACTTC. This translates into CASSIDRTAPYEQYF.

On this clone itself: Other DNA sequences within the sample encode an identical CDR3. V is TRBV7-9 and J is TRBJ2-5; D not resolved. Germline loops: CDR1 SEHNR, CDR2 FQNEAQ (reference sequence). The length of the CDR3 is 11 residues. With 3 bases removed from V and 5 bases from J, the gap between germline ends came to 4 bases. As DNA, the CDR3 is TGTGCCAGCAGCTTCCAGGAGACCCAGTACTTC. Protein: CASSFQETQYF.

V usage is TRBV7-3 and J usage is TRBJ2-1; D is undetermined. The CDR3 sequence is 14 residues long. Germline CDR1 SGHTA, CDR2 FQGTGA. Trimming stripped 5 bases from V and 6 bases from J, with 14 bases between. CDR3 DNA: TGTGCCAGCAGCCGATTGGACGGCCCCAATGAGCAGTTCTTC. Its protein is CASSRLDGPNEQFF.

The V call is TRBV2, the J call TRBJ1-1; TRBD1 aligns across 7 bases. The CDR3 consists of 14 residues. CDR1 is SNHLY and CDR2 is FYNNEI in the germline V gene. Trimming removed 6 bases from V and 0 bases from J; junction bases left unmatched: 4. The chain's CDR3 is CASRVQGMNTEAFF. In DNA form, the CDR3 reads TGTGCCAGCAGAGTACAGGGGATGAACACTGAAGCTTTCTTT.

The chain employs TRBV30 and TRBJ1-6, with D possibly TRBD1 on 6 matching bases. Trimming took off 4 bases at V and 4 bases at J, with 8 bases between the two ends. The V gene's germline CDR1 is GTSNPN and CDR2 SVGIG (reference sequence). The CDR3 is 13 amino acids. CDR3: CAWTGQYNSPLHF. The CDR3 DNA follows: TGTGCCTGGACTGGACAGTATAATTCACCCCTCCACTTT.

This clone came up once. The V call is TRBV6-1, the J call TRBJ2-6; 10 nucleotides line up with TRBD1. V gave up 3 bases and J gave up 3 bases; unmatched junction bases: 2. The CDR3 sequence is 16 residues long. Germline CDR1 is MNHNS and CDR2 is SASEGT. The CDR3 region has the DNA TGTGCCAGCAGTGACGGGACAGGGGATGGGGCCAACGTCCTGACTTTC. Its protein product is CASSDGTGDGANVLTF.

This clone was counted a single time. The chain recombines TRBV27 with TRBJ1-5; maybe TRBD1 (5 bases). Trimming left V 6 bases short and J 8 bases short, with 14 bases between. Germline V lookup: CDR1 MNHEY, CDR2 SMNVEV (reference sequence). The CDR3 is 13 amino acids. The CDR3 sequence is CASSWGFAEPQHF. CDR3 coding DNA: TGTGCCAGCAGCTGGGGGTTTGCAGAGCCCCAGCATTTT.

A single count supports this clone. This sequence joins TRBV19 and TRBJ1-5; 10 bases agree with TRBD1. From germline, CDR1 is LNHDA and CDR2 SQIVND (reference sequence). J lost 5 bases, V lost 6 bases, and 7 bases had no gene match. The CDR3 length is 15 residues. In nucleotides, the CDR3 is TGTGCCAGTAGGACGACAGGGGGCGGCGATCAGCCCCAGCATTTT. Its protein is CASRTTGGGDQPQHF.

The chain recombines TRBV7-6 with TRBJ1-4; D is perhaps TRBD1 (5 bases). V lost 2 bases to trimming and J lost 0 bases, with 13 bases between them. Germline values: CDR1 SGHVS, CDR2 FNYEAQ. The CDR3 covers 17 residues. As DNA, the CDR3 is TGTGCCAGCAGCTTATTGGGACGCGTTACAACTAATGAAAAACTGTTTTTT. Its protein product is CASSLLGRVTTNEKLFF.

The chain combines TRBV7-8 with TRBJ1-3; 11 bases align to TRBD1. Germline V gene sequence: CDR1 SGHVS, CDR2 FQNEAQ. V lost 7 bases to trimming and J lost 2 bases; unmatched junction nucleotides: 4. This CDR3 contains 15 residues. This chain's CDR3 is CASTLDRGPGNTIYF. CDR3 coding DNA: TGTGCCAGCACCTTGGACAGGGGGCCTGGAAACACCATATATTTT.

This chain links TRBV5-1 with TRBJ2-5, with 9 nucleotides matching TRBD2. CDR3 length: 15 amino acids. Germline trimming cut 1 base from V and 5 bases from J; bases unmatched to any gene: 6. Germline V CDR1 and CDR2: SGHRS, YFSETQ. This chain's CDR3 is CASSLRRGGLETQYF. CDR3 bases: TGCGCCAGCAGCTTGAGGCGGGGGGGCTTGGAGACCCAGTACTTC. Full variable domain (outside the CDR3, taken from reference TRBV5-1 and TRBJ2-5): KAGVTQTPRYLIKTRGQQVTLSCSPISGHRSVSWYQQTPGQGLQFLFEYFSETQRNKGNFPGRFSGRQFSNSRSEMNVSTLELGDSALYLCASSLRRGGLETQYFGPGTRLLVL.

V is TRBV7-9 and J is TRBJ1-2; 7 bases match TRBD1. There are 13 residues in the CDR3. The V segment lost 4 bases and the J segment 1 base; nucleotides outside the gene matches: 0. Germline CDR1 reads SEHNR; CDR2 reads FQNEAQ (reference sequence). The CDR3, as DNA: TGTGCCAGCAGCTGGGACAGTAACTATGGCTACACCTTC. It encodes CASSWDSNYGYTF.

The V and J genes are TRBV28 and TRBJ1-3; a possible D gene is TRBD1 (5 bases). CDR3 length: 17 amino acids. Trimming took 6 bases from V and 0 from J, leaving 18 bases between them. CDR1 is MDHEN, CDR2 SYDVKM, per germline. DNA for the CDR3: TGTGCCAGCAGCTTAGGCCCAGGGCAAGACTCTGGAAACACCATATATTTT. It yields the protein CASSLGPGQDSGNTIYF.

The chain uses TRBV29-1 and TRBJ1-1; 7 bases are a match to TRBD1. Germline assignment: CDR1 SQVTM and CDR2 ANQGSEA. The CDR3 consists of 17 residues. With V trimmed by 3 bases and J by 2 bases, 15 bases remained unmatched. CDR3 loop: CSVEIWDRQLRNTEAFF. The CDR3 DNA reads TGCAGCGTTGAGATTTGGGACAGACAACTACGCAACACTGAAGCTTTCTTT.

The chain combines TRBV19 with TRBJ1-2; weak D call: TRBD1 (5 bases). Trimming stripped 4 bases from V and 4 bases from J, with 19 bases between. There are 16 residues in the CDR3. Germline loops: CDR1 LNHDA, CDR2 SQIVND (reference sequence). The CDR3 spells CASSTPGTPSFYGYTF. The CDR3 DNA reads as TGTGCCAGTAGTACGCCCGGGACCCCATCCTTCTATGGCTACACCTTC.

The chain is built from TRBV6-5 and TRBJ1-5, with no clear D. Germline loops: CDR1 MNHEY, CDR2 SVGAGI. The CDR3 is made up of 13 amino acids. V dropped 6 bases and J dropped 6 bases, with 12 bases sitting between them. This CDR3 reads CASRTRTGQPQHF. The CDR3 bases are TGTGCCAGCAGAACCCGGACGGGTCAGCCCCAGCATTTT.

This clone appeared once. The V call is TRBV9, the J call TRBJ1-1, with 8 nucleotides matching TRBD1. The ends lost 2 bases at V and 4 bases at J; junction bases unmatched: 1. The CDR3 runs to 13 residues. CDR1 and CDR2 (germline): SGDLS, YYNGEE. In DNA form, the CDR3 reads TGTGCCAGCAGCGTCACAGGGGGCACTGAAGCTTTCTTT. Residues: CASSVTGGTEAFF. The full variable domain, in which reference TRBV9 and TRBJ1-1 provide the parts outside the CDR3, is DSGVTQTPKHLITATGQRVTLRCSPRSGDLSVYWYQQSLDQGLQFLIQYYNGEERAKGNILERFSAQQFPDLHSELNLSSLELGDSALYFCASSVTGGTEAFFGQGTRLTVV.

The CDR3, as DNA: TGTGCCAGCTACAGAAACACTGAAGCTTTCTTT. Protein: CASYRNTEAFF. This chain joins TRBV12-3 or TRBV12-4 and TRBJ1-1; no definite D call. V was shortened by 8 bases and J by 2 bases, with 6 bases between the two germline ends. This CDR3 comprises 11 residues.

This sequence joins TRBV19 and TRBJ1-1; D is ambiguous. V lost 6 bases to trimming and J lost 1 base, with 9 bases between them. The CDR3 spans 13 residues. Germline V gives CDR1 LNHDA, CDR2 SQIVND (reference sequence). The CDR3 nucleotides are TGTGCCAGTAGGGCTGGGCGGAACACTGAAGCTTTCTTT. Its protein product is CASRAGRNTEAFF.

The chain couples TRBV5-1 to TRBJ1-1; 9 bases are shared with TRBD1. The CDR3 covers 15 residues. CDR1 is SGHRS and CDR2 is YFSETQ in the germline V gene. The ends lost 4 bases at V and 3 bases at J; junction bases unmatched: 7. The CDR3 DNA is TGCGCCAGCAGCACGGGACAGGGTTGGGACACTGAAGCTTTCTTT. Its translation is CASSTGQGWDTEAFF.

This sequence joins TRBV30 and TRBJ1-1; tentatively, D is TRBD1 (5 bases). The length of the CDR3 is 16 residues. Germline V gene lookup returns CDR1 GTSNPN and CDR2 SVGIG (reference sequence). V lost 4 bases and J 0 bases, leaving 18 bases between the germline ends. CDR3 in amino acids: CAWTIWQGGMNTEAFF. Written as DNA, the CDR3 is TGTGCCTGGACTATCTGGCAGGGCGGAATGAACACTGAAGCTTTCTTT.